The clone carrying this T cell receptor beta chain was seen a single time. These data come from a study of blood T cell repertoires in COVID-19. The overall study: Whether acute or convalescent, the COVID-19 samples came from the United States, Italy and Spain. PBMCs, B-cell-depleted T cells, or T cells were the source of the cDNA or gDNA that made up the material.

In the authors' methods: From reference gene primer amplification, estimates of nucleated cell counts were derived. The method was immunoSEQ multiplex PCR; TCRdb's version includes in-frame clones alone and lacks a portion of them. V and J calls and clone size come straight from that table; D and trimming were deduced from the DNA. The repertoire holds 100,000 or so clones, with more than 85% as singletons. Germline V gene lookup returns CDR1 SGHTS and CDR2 YDEGEE. The CDR3 spans 15 residues. V was pared by 5 bases and J by 2 bases, with 9 bases of the junction left unmatched. The clonotype was recovered from a man between 18 and 35 years old with acute or convalescent COVID-19. The V call is TRBV5-8, the J call TRBJ2-5; 7 bases are a match to TRBD1. Sequenced material: peripheral blood. Here the CDR3 reads CASSSTGAGQETQYF. CDR3 DNA sequence: TGTGCCAGCAGTTCTACAGGGGCAGGACAAGAGACCCAGTACTTC.